This entry concerns a single T cell receptor beta chain. What it binds is unknown. The PCR used 52 TRBV and 13 TRBJ primers. The data were produced by immunoSEQ multiplex PCR, yet TCRdb's version contains in-frame clones alone and is incomplete. The sample has roughly 30,000 clones; 80% to 95% are singletons. CD4+ T cells were divided by sorting: CD25-high CD127-low Tregs, CD25-low CD127-high conventional cells. This sample is part of a study of regulatory T cells. The V and J ends lost 0 bases and 5 bases respectively, with 10 bases between them. Germline CDR1 is MGHRA and CDR2 is YSYEKL. The CDR3 totals 15 residues. Overall study results and limits: Skewed V and J usage and few unique V-J pairs marked patient repertoires, most in Tregs. In CD3G-deficient patients, conventional CD4+ T cells were enriched for hydrophobic CDR3 residues at positions 6 and 7.

This receptor was taken from a person aged 18 to 30 with CD3G deficiency. The chain couples TRBV4-1 to TRBJ1-4; D gene uncertain. The material sequenced was conventional CD4+ T cells sorted from blood. The CDR3 nucleotides are TGCGCCAGCAGCCAAGATCCAGCGAAAAATGAAAAACTGTTTTTT. Its translation is CASSQDPAKNEKLFF.